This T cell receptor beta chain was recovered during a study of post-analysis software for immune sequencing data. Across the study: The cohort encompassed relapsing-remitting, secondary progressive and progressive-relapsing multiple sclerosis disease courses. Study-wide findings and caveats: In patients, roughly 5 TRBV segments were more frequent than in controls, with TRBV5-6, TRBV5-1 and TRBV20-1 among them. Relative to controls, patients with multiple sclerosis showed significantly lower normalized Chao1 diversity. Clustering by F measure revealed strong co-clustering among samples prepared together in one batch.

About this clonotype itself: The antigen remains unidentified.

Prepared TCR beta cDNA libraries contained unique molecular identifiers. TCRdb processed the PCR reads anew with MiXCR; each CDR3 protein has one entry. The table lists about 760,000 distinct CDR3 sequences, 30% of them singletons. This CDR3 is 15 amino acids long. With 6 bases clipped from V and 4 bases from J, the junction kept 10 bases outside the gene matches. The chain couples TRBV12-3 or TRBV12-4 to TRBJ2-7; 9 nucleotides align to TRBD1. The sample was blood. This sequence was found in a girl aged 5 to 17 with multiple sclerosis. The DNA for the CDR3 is TGTGCCAGCAGCCGACAGGGGGGTGGATGGTACGAGCAGTACTTC. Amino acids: CASSRQGGGWYEQYF.